The clone carrying this T cell receptor (beta chain) has a count of ten or more. Its antigen remains unknown. The data derive from a study of tumor-infiltrating lymphocytes in localized non-small cell lung cancer. In the study overall: Resected tumor was paired with non-adjacent uninvolved lung from the same patient. Overall study findings and caveats: Each assay used a separate piece of the same tissue. Tumor T-cell fraction from TCR sequencing was not associated with recurrence-free survival (p = 0.61).

Profiling relied on immunoSEQ multiplex PCR, and the TCRdb table lists in-frame clones only, not all of them. The sample has over 15,000 clones; 45% are singletons. Sequenced material: lung tumor tissue. The sequence was obtained from a human donor with non-small cell lung cancer.

CDR3: CASSYEAGGIETQYF. CDR3 DNA sequence: TGTGCCAGCAGTTACGAGGCGGGGGGGATAGAGACCCAGTACTTC. The gene calls are TRBV6-5 and TRBJ2-5; 9 nucleotides match TRBD2. This CDR3 comprises 15 residues. Germline CDR1 and CDR2: MNHEY and SVGAGI. The J segment lost 4 bases and the V segment lost 2 bases, leaving 5 bases of the junction unmatched.